One TCR beta chain is described in this entry. Repertoires were generated with immunoSEQ multiplex PCR, while TCRdb's copy carries only in-frame clones and drops some. The sample lists roughly 100,000 clones, roughly 91% occurring once. This entry is derived from a study of T cell changes during pregnancy in multiple sclerosis. The CDR3 extends over 13 amino acids. Germline CDR1 and CDR2: LNHDA and SQIVND (reference sequence). V lost 8 bases to trimming and J lost 0 bases, with 7 bases between them. The TCR originated in a female donor in good health, enrolled as a control in a pregnancy study. The chain recombines TRBV19 with TRBJ1-4, with a tentative D call TRBD1 (5 bases). This sample comprised peripheral blood, obtained after pregnancy. CDR3 nucleotides: TGTGCCAGTTCGACAGCAACTAATGAAAAACTGTTTTTT. It translates to CASSTATNEKLFF.